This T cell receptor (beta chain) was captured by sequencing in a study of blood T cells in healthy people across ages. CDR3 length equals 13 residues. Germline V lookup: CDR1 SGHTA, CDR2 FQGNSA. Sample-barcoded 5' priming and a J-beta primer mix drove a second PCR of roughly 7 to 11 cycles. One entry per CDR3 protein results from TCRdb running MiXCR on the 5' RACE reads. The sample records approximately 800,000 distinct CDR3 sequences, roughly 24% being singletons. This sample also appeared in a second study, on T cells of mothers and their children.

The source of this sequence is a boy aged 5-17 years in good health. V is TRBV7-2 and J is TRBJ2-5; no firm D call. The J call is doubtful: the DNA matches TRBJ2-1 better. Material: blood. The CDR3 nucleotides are TGTGCCAGCAGCCCCAAATCCAGCAATGAGCAGTTCTTC. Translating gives CASSPKSSNEQFF.